These 14 T cell receptor beta chains came from one sample sequenced in a study of shared clonotypes between healthy human individuals. Some clones are missing from TCRdb's copy, which holds only in-frame ones; the method was immunoSEQ multiplex PCR. The data contain over a million clones, 70% to 80% of them singletons. Sequenced input: memory CD4+ T cells from PBMCs. Subset of the sample: CD45RA-negative fraction. The receptors shown here come from a man between 18 and 35 years old in good health. Some clones in this sample may be carry-over from other donors' samples.

V is TRBV15 and J is TRBJ2-7; possible D gene TRBD1, 6 bases. The germline V gene has CDR1 LNHNV and CDR2 YYDKDF (reference sequence). V shed 8 bases and J shed 0 bases, with 17 bases lying between them. This CDR3 region has 15 residues. The CDR3 DNA reads TGTGCCACCTCACCTGGGGGACAACGCTCCTACGAGCAGTACTTC. Translated: CATSPGGQRSYEQYF.

This clone occurred once. Written as DNA, the CDR3 is TGTGCCAGCAGGGATAGCGGGTTTCCCACTGATACGCAGTATTTT. It is translated as CASRDSGFPTDTQYF. The V and J genes are TRBV7-3 and TRBJ2-3; the match to TRBD2 covers 7 bases. The CDR3 contains 15 residues. V lost 6 bases and J lost 6; bases outside the gene matches: 12. CDR1 SGHTA and CDR2 FQGTGA come from the germline V gene.

The chain is built from TRBV7-2 and TRBJ2-7, with 7 bases identical to TRBD2. Germline lookup yields CDR1 SGHTA and CDR2 FQGNSA. The CDR3 has 17 amino acids. After removal of 1 base from V and 2 bases from J, the junction contained 11 bases not matched to a gene. CDR3 DNA sequence: TGTGCCAGCAGCTTAGAATGGGGGAGGGGCAGAGCCTACGAGCAGTACTTC. Translating gives CASSLEWGRGRAYEQYF.

In DNA, the CDR3 is TGTGCCAGCGACGTCGGACAGGGGCGCTATGGCTACACCTTC. Protein: CASDVGQGRYGYTF. The gene calls are TRBV6-1 and TRBJ1-2, with 9 positions matching TRBD1. V gave up 8 bases and J gave up 4 bases; unmatched junction bases: 8. The length of the CDR3 is 14 residues. Looked up from germline, CDR1 is MNHNS and CDR2 is SASEGT.

This clone came up once. The V call is TRBV27, the J call TRBJ2-7; unclear D gene. Germline loops: CDR1 MNHEY, CDR2 SMNVEV (reference sequence). The CDR3 is 15 residues long. V was trimmed by 8 bases and J by 3 bases, leaving 20 bases between them. The DNA of the CDR3 is TGTGCCAGCCGCCCGGGCCCTCCCCCTTTCTACGAGCAGTACTTC. Protein: CASRPGPPPFYEQYF.

This chain connects TRBV11-2 to TRBJ2-7; D possibly corresponds to TRBD2 (6 bases). The CDR3 has 16 residues. Germline CDR1 is SGHAT and CDR2 is FQNNGV. V lost 1 base, J lost 9 bases, and 22 bases lay in between. This chain's CDR3 is CASSLVFQINPGGQYF. In nucleotides, the CDR3 is TGTGCCAGCAGCTTAGTTTTCCAAATAAATCCCGGGGGGCAGTACTTC.

The genes are TRBV20-1 and TRBJ1-4; D unclear. Germline V CDR1 and CDR2: DFQATT, SNEGSKA (reference sequence). This CDR3 spans 11 amino acids. V lost 7 bases and J 8 bases, leaving 11 bases between the germline ends. CDR3: CSVKREEKLFF. CDR3 sequence (DNA): TGCAGTGTCAAGAGGGAAGAAAAACTGTTTTTT.

As concerns this clone: This same CDR3 is encoded by further DNA sequences in the sample. V gene TRBV6-5 combines with J gene TRBJ1-1; a weak D match, TRBD1 (6 bases). V was shortened by 7 bases and J by 0 bases, with 12 bases between the two germline ends. In germline, CDR1 is MNHEY, CDR2 SVGAGI. This CDR3 has 14 residues. CDR3 amino acids: CASTGGGLNTEAFF. The DNA of the CDR3 is TGTGCCAGCACCGGGGGGGGGCTGAACACTGAAGCTTTCTTT.

In this sample, this clone turned up once. The chain links TRBV6-5 to TRBJ2-2, with 7 bases lining up with TRBD2. J gave up 6 bases and V 6 bases, and 10 bases lay outside the gene matches. Germline assignment: CDR1 MNHEY and CDR2 SVGAGI. There are 15 residues in the CDR3. The CDR3: CASSSGGEGSGELFF. The CDR3 DNA follows: TGTGCCAGCAGCTCGGGCGGGGAGGGTTCCGGGGAGCTGTTTTTT.

The CDR3 protein is CASSFGGTGASEQYF. The CDR3 DNA follows: TGTGCCAGCAGTTTCGGAGGGACAGGGGCTAGCGAGCAGTACTTC. This chain uses TRBV28 with TRBJ2-7; TRBD1 matches 10 bases. The V gene end was trimmed by 3 bases and the J gene end by 6 bases; junction bases not matched to a gene: 8. The CDR3 totals 15 residues. From germline, CDR1 is MDHEN and CDR2 SYDVKM.

The gene calls are TRBV4-2 and TRBJ1-5; possible D gene TRBD1, 5 bases. Trimming cost V 4 bases and J 1 base, with 11 bases left between them. This CDR3 has 15 amino acids. CDR1 is LGHNA, CDR2 YNFKEQ, per germline. The CDR3 protein is CASSPRDLSNQPQHF. The CDR3 bases are TGTGCCAGCAGCCCACGGGACCTGAGCAATCAGCCCCAGCATTTT.

The V gene is TRBV27, the J gene TRBJ2-7, with 12 bases lining up with TRBD2. The CDR3 spans 20 residues. CDR1 MNHEY and CDR2 SMNVEV come from the germline V gene (reference sequence). Germline trimming cut 1 base from V and 2 bases from J; bases unmatched to any gene: 15. The CDR3 loop reads CASSLYGTASGRAGAYEQYF. DNA for the CDR3: TGTGCCAGCAGTTTATATGGGACGGCTAGCGGGAGGGCCGGGGCCTACGAGCAGTACTTC.

The chain carries TRBV4-1 and TRBJ2-7, with a weak D call TRBD1 (5 bases). The CDR3 loop spans 17 amino acids. Germline V gene data show CDR1 as MGHRA and CDR2 as YSYEKL. Trimming took 2 bases from V and 2 from J, leaving 19 bases between them. CDR3 sequence reads: CASSQPTTPGRAYEQYF. CDR3 DNA: TGCGCCAGCAGCCAACCCACCACTCCTGGCAGGGCCTACGAGCAGTACTTC.

V is TRBV25-1 and J is TRBJ2-3, with D hard to call. In germline, CDR1 is MGHDK, CDR2 SYGVNS. There are 13 residues in the CDR3. Between the trimmed V and J ends, which lost 7 bases and 2 bases, there was a span of 10 bases. CDR3 region: CASKPEYTDTQYF. The CDR3 DNA follows: TGTGCCAGCAAGCCAGAGTACACAGATACGCAGTATTTT.